Reported below is one T cell receptor (beta chain). Measured with immunoSEQ multiplex PCR; TCRdb has only the in-frame clones, and not every one. Of over 150,000 clones listed, approximately 86% are singletons. The data belong to a study of blood T cell repertoires in COVID-19. The TCR sequence derives from a woman at least 80 years old with COVID-19, enrolled during active disease. The sample taken for sequencing was peripheral blood.

CDR3 DNA sequence: TGTGCCAGCAATAACGCCGGGACAGGGGGCTTTAGGGATAGGGAAAAACTGTTTTTT. Amino acid sequence: CASNNAGTGGFRDREKLFF. The gene calls are TRBV28 and TRBJ1-4, with TRBD1 matching over 12 bases. Germline V gene sequence: CDR1 MDHEN, CDR2 SYDVKM. V gave up 7 bases and J gave up 8 bases; unmatched junction bases: 20. This CDR3 is 19 amino acids long.